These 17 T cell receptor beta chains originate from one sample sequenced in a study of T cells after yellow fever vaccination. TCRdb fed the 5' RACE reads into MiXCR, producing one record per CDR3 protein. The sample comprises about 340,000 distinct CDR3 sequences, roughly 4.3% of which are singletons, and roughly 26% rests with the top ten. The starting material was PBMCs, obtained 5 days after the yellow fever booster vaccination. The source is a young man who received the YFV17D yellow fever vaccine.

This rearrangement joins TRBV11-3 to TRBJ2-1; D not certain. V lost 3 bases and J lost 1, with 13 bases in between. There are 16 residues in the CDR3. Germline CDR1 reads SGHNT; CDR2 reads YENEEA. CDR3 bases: TGTGCCAGCAGCTTGACCTGGGTTCCTTCCTACAATGAGCAGTTCTTC. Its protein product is CASSLTWVPSYNEQFF.

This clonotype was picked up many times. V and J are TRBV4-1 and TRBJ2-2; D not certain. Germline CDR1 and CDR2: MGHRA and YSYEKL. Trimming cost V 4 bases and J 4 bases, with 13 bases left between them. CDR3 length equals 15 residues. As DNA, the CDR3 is TGCGCCAGCAGCCCTCAACCGGAAGGCACCGGGGAGCTGTTTTTT. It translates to CASSPQPEGTGELFF.

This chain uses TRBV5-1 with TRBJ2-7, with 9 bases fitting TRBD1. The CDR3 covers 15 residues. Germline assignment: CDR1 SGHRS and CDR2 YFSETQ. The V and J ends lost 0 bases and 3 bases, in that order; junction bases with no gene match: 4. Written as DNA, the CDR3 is TGCGCCAGCAGCTTGGAGACAGGGGGAAACTACGAGCAGTACTTC. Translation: CASSLETGGNYEQYF. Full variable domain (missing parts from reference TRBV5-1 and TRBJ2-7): KAGVTQTPRYLIKTRGQQVTLSCSPISGHRSVSWYQQTPGQGLQFLFEYFSETQRNKGNFPGRFSGRQFSNSRSEMNVSTLELGDSALYLCASSLETGGNYEQYFGPGTRLTVT.

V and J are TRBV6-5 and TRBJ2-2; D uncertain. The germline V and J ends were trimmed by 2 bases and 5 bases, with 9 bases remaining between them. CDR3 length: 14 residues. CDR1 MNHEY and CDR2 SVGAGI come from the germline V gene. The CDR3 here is CASSYLARTGELFF. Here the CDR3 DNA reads TGTGCCAGCAGTTACCTGGCAAGGACCGGGGAGCTGTTTTTT.

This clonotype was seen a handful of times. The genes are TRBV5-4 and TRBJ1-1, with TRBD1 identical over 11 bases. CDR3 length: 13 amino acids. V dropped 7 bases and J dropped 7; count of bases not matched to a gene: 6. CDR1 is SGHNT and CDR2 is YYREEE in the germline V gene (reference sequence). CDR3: CASGDRGSNEAFF. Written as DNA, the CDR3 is TGTGCCAGCGGGGACAGGGGGTCTAATGAAGCTTTCTTT.

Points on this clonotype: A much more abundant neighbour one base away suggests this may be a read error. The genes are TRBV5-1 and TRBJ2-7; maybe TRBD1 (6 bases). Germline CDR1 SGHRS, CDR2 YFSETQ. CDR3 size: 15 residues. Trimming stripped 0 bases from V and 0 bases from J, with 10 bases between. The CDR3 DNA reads TGCGCCAGCAGCTTGGGCCGGACAGCCTCCTACGAGCAGTACTTC. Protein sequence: CASSLGRTASYEQYF.

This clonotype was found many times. In nucleotides, the CDR3 is TGTGCCAGCAGTTTCTCGGGGCACCCGAGGGGAAATACGCAGTATTTT. Protein product: CASSFSGHPRGNTQYF. The gene calls are TRBV28 and TRBJ2-3; tentatively, D is TRBD1 or TRBD2 (5 bases each). Trimming took off 3 bases at V and 7 bases at J, with 20 bases between the two ends. Per the germline V gene, CDR1 is MDHEN and CDR2 is SYDVKM. CDR3 length: 16 residues.

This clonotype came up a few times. CDR3 in DNA: TGCGCCAGCAGCTCGGGGGGCAGGGGGCCTGAAGCTTTCTTT. As protein: CASSSGGRGPEAFF. The chain joins TRBV5-1 to TRBJ1-1; 8 nucleotides align to TRBD1. CDR1 is SGHRS, CDR2 YFSETQ, per germline. Losses at the gene ends were 3 bases for V and 6 bases for J; bases not matched to a gene: 7. This CDR3 is 14 amino acids long.

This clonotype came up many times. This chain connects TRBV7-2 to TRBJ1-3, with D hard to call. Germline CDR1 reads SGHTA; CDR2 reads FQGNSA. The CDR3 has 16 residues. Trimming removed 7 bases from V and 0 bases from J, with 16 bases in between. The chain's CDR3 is CASTLGFGSSGNTIYF. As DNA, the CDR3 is TGTGCCAGCACCCTAGGGTTCGGAAGCTCTGGAAACACCATATATTTT.

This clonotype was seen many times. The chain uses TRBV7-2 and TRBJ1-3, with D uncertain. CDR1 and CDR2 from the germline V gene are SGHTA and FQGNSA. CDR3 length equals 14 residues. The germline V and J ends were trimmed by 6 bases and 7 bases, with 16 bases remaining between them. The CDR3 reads CASRPTNVENTIYF. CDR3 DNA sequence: TGTGCCAGCAGGCCGACGAATGTAGAGAACACCATATATTTT. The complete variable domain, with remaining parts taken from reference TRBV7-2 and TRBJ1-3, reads GAGVSQSPSNKVTEKGKDVELRCDPISGHTALYWYRQSLGQGLEFLIYFQGNSAPDKSGLPSDRFSAERTGGSVSTLTIQRTQQEDSAVYLCASRPTNVENTIYFGEGSWLTVV.

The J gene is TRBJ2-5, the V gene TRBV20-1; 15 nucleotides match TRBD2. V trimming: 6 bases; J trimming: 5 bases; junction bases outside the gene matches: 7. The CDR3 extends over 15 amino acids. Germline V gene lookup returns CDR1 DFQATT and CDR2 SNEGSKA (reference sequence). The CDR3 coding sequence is TGCAGTGCCCGGGGACTAGCGGGGGGTATGGAGACCCAGTACTTC. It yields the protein CSARGLAGGMETQYF.

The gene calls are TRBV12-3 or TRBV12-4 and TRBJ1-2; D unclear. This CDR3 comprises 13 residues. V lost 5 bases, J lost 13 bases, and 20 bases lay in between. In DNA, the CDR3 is TGTGCCAGCAGTGCCCGGGCCTCCACTACCACCACCTTC. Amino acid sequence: CASSARASTTTTF.

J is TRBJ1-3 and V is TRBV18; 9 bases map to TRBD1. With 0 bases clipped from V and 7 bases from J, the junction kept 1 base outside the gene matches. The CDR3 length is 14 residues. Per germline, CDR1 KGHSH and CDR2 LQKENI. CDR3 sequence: CASSPPTGGNTIYF. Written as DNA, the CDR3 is TGTGCCAGCTCACCACCGACAGGGGGGAACACCATATATTTT.

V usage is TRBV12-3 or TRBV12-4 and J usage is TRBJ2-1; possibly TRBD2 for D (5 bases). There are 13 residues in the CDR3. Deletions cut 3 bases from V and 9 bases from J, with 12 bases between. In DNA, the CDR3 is TGTGCCAGCAGTTTTGGATCTGGAGGTGAGCAGTTCTTC. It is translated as CASSFGSGGEQFF.

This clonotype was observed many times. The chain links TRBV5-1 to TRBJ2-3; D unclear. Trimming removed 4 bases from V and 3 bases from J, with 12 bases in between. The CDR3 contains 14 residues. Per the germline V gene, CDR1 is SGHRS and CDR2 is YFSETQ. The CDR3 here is CASSPATGTDTQYF. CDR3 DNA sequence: TGCGCCAGCAGCCCCGCGACGGGTACAGATACGCAGTATTTT.

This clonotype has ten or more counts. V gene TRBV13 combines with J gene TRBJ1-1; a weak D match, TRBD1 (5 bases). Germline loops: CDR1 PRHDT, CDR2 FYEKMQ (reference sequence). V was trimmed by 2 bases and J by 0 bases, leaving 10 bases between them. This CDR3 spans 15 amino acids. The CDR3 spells CASSLRGGVNTEAFF. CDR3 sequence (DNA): TGTGCCAGCAGCTTACGTGGAGGGGTGAACACTGAAGCTTTCTTT.

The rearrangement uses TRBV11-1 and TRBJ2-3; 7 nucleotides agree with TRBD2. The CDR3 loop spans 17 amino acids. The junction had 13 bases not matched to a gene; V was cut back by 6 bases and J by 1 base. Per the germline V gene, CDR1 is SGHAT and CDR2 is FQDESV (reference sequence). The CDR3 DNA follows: TGTGCCAGCAGAAGGACTAGATTTGGTCGTGGCACAGATACGCAGTATTTT. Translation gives CASRRTRFGRGTDTQYF.